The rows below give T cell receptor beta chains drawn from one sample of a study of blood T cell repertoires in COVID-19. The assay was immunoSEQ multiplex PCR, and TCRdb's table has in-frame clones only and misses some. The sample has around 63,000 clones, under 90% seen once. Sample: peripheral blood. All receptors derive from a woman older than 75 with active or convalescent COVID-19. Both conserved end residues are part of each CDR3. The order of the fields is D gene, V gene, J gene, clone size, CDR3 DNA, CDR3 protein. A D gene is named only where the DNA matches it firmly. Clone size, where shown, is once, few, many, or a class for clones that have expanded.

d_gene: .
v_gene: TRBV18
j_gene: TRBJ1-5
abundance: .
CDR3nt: TGTGCCAGCTCCTCAGACGGGAATCAGCCCCAGCATTTT
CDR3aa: CASSSDGNQPQHF

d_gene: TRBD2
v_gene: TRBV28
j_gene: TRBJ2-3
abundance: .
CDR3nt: TGTGCCAGCAGCAAAATAGCGGGGGGAGTAACAGATACGCAGTATTTT
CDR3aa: CASSKIAGGVTDTQYF

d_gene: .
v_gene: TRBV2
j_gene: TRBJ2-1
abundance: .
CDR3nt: TGTGCCAGCAGGGCCCCTTTGGAGAATGAGCAGTTCTTC
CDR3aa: CASRAPLENEQFF

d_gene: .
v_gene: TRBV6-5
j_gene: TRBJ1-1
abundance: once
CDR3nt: TGTGCCAGCAGTCCGGGAGGGAAAAACACTGAAGCTTTCTTT
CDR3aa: CASSPGGKNTEAFF

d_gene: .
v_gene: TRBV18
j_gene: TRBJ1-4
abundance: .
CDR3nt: TGTGCCAGCTCACAATCGCATAGTGCAACTAATGAAAAACTGTTTTTT
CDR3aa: CASSQSHSATNEKLFF

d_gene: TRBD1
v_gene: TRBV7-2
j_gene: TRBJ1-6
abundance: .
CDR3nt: TGTGCCAGCAGCTTAACAGGGGCTGTGTCACCCCTCCACTTT
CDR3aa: CASSLTGAVSPLHF

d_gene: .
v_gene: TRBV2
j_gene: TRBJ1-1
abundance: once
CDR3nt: TGTGCCAGCAGAGAGAGATGGTTGAACACTGAAGCTTTCTTT
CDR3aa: CASRERWLNTEAFF

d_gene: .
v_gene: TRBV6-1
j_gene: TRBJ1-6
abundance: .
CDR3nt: TGTGCCAGCAGTGAAGCGTCGGGAGGGAATTCACCCCTCCACTTT
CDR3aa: CASSEASGGNSPLHF

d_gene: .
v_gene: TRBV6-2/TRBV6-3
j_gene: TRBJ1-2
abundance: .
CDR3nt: TGTGCCAGCAGTTACGGTCCGGGTGAGGGCTACACCTTC
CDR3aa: CASSYGPGEGYTF

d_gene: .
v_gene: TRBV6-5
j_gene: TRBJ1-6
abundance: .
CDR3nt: TGTGCCTCGCGCCGTTTGGATTCACCCCTCCACTTT
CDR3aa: CASRRLDSPLHF

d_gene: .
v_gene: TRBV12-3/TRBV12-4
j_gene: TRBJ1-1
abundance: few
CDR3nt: TGTGCCAGCAGTCTAAACGTAAGAGCTTTCTTT
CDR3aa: CASSLNVRAFF

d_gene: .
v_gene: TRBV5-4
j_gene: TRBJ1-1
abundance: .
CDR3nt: TGTGCCTCCCAGAGGGATGGCACTGAAGCTTTCTTT
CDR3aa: CASQRDGTEAFF

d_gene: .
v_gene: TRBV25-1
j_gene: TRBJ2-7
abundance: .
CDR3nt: TGTGCCAGCCTGAGATCCGACAGGAAACAAAGCTCCTACGAGCAGTACTTC
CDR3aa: CASLRSDRKQSSYEQYF

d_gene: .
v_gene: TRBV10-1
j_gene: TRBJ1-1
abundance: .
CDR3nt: TGCGCCAGCAGTGAGGGGGCTCGGGCAGGAGCTTTCTTT
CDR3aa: CASSEGARAGAFF

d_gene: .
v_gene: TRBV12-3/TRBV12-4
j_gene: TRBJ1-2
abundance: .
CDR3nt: TGTGCCAGCAGTCTCGATAAAGGGGGTGGCTACACCTTC
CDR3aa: CASSLDKGGGYTF

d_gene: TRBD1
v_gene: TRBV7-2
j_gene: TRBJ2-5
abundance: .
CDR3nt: TGTGCCAGCAGCTCTAGACAGGGTCCGGAGACCCAGTACTTC
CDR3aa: CASSSRQGPETQYF

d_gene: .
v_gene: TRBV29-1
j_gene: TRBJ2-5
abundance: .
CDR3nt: TGCAGCGTTGCGGGGAGTTGGGTTGGTGAGACCCAGTACTTC
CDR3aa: CSVAGSWVGETQYF

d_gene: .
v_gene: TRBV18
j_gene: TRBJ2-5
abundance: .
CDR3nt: TGTGCCAGCTCACCAATGCAGGGTGGGGAGACCCAGTACTTC
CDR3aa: CASSPMQGGETQYF

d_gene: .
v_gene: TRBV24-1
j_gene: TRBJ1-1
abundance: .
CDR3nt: TGTGCCACCAGTGAGGGAGGCACTGAAGCTTTCTTT
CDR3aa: CATSEGGTEAFF

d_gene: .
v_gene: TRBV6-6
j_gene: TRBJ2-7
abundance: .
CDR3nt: TGTGCCAGCACCACGACATCCCTGGGCTCCTACGAGCAGTACTTC
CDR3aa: CASTTTSLGSYEQYF

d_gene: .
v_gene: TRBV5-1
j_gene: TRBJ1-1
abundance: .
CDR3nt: TGCGCCAGCAGCTTAGGACAGACGAACACTGAAGCTTTCTTT
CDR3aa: CASSLGQTNTEAFF

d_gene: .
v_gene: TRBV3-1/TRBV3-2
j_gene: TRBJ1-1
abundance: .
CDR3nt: TGTGCCAGCAGCCCACCCGCTCGGGGAACTGAAGCTTTCTTT
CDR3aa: CASSPPARGTEAFF

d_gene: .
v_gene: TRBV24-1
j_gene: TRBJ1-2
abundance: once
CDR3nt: TGTGCCACCAGTGAAGTGAATGGAGGCGGCTACACCTTC
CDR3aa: CATSEVNGGGYTF

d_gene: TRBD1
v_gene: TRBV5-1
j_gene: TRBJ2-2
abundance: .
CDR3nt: TGCGCCAGCAGCAAGACAGGGAGCACCGGGGAGCTGTTTTTT
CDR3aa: CASSKTGSTGELFF

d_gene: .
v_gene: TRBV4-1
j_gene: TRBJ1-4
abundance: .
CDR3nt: TGCGCCAGCAGCCAAGTCTCTGAAAAACTGTTTTTT
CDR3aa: CASSQVSEKLFF

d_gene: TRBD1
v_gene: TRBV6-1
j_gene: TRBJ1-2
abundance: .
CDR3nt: TGTGCCAGCAGTGAAGCGGCAGGGGGAGGATCCGGCTATGGCTACACCTTC
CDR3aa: CASSEAAGGGSGYGYTF

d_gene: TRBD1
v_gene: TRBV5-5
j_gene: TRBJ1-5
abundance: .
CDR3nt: TGTGCCAGCAGCCCCGGGACAGGGGGCAATCAGCCCCAGCATTTT
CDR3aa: CASSPGTGGNQPQHF

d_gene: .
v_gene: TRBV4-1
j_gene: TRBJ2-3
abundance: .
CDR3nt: TGCGCCAGCAGCCAAGATCCCAGGGGCACAGATACGCAGTATTTT
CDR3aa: CASSQDPRGTDTQYF

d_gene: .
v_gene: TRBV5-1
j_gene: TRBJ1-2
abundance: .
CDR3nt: TGCGCCAGCAGCCCCCCGACAGCTATGGGAGGCTACACCTTC
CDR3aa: CASSPPTAMGGYTF

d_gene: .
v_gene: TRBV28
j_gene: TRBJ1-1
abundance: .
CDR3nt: TGTGCCAGCACGCTTGCCAGGGTGAGGACTGAAGCTTTCTTT
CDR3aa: CASTLARVRTEAFF

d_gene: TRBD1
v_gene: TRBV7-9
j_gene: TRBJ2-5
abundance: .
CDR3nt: TGTGCCAGCAGCTTAGAGGACAGGGGGAATCGAGAGACCCAGTACTTC
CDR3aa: CASSLEDRGNRETQYF

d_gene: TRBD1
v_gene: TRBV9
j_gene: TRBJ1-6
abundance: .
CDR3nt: TGTGCCAGCAGCGCCCAGGGACAGGGGCCTAATTCACCCCTCCACTTT
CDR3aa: CASSAQGQGPNSPLHF

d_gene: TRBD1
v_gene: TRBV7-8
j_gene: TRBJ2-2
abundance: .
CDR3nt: TGTGCCAGCAGAGACAGGGGGCGTTTCGGGGAGCTGTTTTTT
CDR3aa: CASRDRGRFGELFF

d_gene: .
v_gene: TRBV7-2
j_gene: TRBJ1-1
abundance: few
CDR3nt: TGTGCCAGCAGCTTAGGATTCGGGCGGGAGGGAGCTTTCTTT
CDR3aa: CASSLGFGREGAFF

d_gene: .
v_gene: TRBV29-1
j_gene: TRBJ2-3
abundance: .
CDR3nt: TGCAGCGTTAAGGCTAGCCAAACCCTATATAGCACAGATACGCAGTATTTT
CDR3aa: CSVKASQTLYSTDTQYF

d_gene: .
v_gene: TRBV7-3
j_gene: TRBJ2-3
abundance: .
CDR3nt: TGTGCCAGCAGCTACGAAAAGGCAGGAGATACGCAGTATTTT
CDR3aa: CASSYEKAGDTQYF

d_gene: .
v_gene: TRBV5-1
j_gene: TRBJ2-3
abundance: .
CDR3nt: TGCGCCAGCAGCTTGGACGTACTAGATACGCAGTATTTT
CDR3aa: CASSLDVLDTQYF

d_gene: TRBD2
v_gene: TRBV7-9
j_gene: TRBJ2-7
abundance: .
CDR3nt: TGTGCCAGCAGCACGCGGACTAGCTCCTACGAGCAGTACTTC
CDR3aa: CASSTRTSSYEQYF

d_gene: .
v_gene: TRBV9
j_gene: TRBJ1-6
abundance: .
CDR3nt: TGTGCCAGCAGCGTAGGAATTCCGGATTCACCCCTCCACTTT
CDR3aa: CASSVGIPDSPLHF

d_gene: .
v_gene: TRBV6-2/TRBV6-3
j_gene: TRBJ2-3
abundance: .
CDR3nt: TGTGCCAGCAGTTACTCGACGGAGGGTGGGGATACGCAGTATTTT
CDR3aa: CASSYSTEGGDTQYF